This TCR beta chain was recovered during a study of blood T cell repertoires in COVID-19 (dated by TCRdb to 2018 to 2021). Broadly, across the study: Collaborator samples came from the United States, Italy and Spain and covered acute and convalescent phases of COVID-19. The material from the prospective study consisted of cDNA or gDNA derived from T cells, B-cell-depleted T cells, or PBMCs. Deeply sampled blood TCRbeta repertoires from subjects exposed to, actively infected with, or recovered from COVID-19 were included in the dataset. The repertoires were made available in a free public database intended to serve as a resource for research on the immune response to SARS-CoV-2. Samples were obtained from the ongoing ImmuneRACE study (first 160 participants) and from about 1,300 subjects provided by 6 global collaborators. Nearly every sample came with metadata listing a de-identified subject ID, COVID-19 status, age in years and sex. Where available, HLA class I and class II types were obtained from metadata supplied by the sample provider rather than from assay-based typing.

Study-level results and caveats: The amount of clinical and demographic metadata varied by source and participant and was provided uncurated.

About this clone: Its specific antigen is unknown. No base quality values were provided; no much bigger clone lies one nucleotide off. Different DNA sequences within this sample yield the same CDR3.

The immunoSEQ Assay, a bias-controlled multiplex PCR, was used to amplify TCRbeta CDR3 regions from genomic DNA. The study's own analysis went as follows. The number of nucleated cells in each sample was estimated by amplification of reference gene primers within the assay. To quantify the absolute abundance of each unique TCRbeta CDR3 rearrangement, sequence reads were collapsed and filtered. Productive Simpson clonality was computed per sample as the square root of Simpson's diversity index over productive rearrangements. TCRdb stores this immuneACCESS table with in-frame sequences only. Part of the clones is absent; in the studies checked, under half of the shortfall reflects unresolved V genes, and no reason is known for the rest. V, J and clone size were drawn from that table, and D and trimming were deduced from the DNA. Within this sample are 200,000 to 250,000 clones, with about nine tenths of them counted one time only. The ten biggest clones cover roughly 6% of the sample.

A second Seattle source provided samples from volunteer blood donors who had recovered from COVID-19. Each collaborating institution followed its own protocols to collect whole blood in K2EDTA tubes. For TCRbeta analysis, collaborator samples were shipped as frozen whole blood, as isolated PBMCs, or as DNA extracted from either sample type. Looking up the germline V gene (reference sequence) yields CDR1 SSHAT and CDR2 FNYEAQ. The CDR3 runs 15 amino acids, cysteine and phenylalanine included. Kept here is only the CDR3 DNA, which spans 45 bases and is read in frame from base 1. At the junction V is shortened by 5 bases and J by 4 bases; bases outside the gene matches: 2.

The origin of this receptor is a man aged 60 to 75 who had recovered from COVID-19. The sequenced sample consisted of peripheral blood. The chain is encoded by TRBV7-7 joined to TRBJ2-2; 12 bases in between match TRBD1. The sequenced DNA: TGTGCCAGCAGCCGGGACAGGGGGCCCACCGGGGAGCTGTTTTTT. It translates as CASSRDRGPTGELFF.